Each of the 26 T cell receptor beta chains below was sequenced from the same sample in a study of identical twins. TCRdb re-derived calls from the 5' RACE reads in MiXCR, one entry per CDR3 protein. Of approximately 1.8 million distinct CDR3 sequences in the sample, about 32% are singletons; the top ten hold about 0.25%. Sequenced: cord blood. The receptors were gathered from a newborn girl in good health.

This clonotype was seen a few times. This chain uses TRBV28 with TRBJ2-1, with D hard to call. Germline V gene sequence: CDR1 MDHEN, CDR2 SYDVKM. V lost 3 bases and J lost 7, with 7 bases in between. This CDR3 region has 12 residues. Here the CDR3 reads CASSFSENEQFF. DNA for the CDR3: TGTGCCAGCAGTTTTTCCGAGAATGAGCAGTTCTTC.

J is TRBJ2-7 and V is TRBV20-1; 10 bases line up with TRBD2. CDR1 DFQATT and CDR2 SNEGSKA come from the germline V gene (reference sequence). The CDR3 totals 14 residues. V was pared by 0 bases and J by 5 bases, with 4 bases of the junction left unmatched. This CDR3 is CSARDGGTSDEQYF. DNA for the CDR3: TGCAGTGCTAGAGATGGCGGGACTAGCGACGAGCAGTACTTC.

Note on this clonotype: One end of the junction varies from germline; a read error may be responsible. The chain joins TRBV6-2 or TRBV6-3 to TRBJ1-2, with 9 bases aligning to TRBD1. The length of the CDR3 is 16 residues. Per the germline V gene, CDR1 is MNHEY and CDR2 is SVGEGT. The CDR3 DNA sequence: TGTACCAGCAGCTCAATGGGACAGGGTGGAAACTATGGCTACACCTTC. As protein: CTSSSMGQGGNYGYTF.

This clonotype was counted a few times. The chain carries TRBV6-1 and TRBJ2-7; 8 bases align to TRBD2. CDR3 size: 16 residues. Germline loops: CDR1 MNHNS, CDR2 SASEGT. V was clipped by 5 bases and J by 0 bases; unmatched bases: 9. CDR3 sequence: CASSRGERESSYEQYF. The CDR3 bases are TGTGCCAGCAGTAGGGGTGAGCGGGAGTCCTCCTACGAGCAGTACTTC.

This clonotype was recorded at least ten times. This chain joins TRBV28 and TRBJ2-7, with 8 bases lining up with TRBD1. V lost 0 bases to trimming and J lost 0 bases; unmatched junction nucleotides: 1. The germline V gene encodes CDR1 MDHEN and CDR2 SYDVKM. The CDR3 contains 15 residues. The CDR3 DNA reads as TGTGCCAGCAGTTTATGGGGACAGGTCTCCTACGAGCAGTACTTC. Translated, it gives CASSLWGQVSYEQYF.

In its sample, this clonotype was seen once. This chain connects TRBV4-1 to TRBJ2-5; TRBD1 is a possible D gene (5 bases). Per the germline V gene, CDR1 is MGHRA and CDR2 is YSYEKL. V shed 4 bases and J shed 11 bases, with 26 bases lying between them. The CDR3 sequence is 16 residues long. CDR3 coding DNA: TGCGCCAGCAGCCGCTTGTTTGGGGCAGTTTTCGATGAGCAGTACTTC. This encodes CASSRLFGAVFDEQYF.

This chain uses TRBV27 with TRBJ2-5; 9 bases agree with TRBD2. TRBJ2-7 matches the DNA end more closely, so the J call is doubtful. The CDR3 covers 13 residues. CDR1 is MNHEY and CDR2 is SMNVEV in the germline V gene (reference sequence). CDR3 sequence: CASSLAGGAEQYF. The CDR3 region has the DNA TGTGCCAGCAGTTTAGCGGGAGGGGCCGAGCAGTACTTC.

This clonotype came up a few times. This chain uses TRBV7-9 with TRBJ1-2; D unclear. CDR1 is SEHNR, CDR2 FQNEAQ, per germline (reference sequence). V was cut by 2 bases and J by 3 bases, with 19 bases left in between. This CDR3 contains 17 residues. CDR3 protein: CASSLLGFGGDHYGYTF. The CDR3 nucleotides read TGTGCCAGCAGCTTATTGGGGTTCGGCGGGGATCACTATGGCTACACCTTC.

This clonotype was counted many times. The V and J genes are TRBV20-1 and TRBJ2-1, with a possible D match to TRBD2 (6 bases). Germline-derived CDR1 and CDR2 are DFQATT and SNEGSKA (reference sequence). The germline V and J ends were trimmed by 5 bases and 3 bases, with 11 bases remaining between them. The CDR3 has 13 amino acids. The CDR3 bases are TGCAGTGCTCGGGGACTCTTCTACAATGAGCAGTTCTTC. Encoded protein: CSARGLFYNEQFF.

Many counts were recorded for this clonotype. CDR3 nucleotides: TGCAGCGTTGAAGATACAGGGTACTATGGCTACACCTTC. It codes for CSVEDTGYYGYTF. The V and J genes are TRBV29-1 and TRBJ1-2; TRBD1 is a possible D gene (6 bases). The CDR3 runs 13 residues. Germline CDR1 SQVTM, CDR2 ANQGSEA. V was trimmed by 0 bases and J by 3 bases, leaving 8 bases between them.

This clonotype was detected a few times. The CDR3, as DNA: TGTGCCAGCAGCCAAGCAACTAGCTACGCCGGGGAGCTGTTTTTT. The encoded protein is CASSQATSYAGELFF. The chain carries TRBV3-1 and TRBJ2-2, with TRBD2 as a possible D gene (6 bases). The CDR3 is 15 amino acids. Trimming removed 1 base from V and 6 bases from J, with 12 bases in between. The germline gives CDR1 LGHDT, CDR2 YNNKEL (reference sequence).

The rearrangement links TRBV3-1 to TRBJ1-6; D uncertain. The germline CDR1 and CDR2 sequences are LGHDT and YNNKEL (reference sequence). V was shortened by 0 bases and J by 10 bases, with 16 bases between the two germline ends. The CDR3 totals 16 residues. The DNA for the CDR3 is TGTGCCAGCAGCCAAGAAGGTGGGCAGTCGGGGTCACCCCTCCACTTT. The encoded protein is CASSQEGGQSGSPLHF.

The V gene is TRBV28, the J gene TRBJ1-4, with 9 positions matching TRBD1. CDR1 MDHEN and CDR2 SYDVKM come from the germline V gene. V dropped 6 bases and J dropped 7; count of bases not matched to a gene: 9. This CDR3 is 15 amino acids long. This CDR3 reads CASRPSTGGGEKLFF. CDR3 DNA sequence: TGTGCCAGCAGACCCTCGACAGGGGGGGGTGAAAAACTGTTTTTT.

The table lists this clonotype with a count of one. CDR3 in DNA: TGCAGTGCTAGACAAGCCGGGACAGTCAACACCGGGGAGCTGTTTTTT. This sequence encodes CSARQAGTVNTGELFF. The chain joins TRBV20-1 to TRBJ2-2; 7 bases fit TRBD1. Germline-derived CDR1 and CDR2 are DFQATT and SNEGSKA (reference sequence). V lost 2 bases and J lost 2; bases outside the gene matches: 8. The CDR3 contains 16 residues.

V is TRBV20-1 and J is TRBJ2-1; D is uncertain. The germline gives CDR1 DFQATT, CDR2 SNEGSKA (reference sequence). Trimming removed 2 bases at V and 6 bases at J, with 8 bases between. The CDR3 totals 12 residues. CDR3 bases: TGCAGTGCTAGACAGAAGGGCAATGAGCAGTTCTTC. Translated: CSARQKGNEQFF.

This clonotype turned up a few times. The CDR3 sequence is CSARVSSEAFF. In DNA, the CDR3 is TGCAGTGCTAGAGTAAGCAGTGAAGCTTTCTTT. This sequence joins TRBV20-1 and TRBJ1-1; D remains unclear. The CDR3 has 11 amino acids. V was cut by 1 base and J by 7 bases, with 7 bases left in between. Germline loops: CDR1 DFQATT, CDR2 SNEGSKA (reference sequence).

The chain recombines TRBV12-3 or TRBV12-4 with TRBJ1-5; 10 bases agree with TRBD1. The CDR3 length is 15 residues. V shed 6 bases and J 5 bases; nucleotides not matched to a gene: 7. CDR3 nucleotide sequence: TGTGCCAGCAGCTTGGGACAGGGGAGTCATCAGCCCCAGCATTTT. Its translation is CASSLGQGSHQPQHF.

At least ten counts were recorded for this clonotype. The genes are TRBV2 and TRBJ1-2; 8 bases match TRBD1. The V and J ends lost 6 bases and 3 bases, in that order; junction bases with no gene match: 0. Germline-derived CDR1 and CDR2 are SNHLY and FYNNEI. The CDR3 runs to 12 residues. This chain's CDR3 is CASRGQDYGYTF. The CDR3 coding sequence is TGTGCCAGCAGGGGACAGGACTATGGCTACACCTTC.

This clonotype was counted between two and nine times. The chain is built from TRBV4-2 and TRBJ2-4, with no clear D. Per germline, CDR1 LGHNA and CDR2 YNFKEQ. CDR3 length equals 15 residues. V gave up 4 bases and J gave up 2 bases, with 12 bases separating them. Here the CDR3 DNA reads TGTGCCAGCAGCCCTGGTGACGAGTCCAAAAACATTCAGTACTTC. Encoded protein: CASSPGDESKNIQYF.

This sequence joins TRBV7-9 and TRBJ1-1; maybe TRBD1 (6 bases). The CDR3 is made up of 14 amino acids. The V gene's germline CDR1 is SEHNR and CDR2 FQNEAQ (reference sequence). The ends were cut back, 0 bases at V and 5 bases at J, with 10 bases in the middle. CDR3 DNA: TGTGCCAGCAGCTTAGCTCGGGGGGCGACTGAAGCTTTCTTT. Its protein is CASSLARGATEAFF.

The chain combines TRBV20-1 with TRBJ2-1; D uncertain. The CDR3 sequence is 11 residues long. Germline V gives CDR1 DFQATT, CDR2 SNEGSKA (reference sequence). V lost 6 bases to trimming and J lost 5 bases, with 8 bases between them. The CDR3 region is CSASSHNEQFF. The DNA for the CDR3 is TGCAGTGCGTCATCCCACAATGAGCAGTTCTTC.

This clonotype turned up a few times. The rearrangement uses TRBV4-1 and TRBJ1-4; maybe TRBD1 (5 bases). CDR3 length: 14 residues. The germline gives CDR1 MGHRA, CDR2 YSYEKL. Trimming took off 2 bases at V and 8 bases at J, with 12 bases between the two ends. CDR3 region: CASSQYRRGEKLFF. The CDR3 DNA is TGCGCCAGCAGCCAATACAGGAGGGGAGAAAAACTGTTTTTT.

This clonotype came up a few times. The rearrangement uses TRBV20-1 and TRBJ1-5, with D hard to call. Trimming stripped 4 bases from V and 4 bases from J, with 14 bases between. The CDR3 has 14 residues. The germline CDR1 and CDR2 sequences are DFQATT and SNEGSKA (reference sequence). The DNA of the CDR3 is TGCAGTGCTAAGGAGGGCGCGGGGAATCAGCCCCAGCATTTT. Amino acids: CSAKEGAGNQPQHF.

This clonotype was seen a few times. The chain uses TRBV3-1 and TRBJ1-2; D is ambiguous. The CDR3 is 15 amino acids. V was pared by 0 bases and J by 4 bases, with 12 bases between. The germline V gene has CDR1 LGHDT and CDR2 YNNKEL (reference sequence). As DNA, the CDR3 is TGTGCCAGCAGCCAAGATCCGGCGGCGGTCTATGGCTACACCTTC. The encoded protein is CASSQDPAAVYGYTF. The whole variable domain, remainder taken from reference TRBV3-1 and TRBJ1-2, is DTAVSQTPKYLVTQMGNDKSIKCEQNLGHDTMYWYKQDSKKFLKIMFSYNNKELIINETVPNRFSPKSPDKAHLNLHINSLELGDSAVYFCASSQDPAAVYGYTFGSGTRLTVV.

This CDR3 reads CASGGQIRTGELFF. Written as DNA, the CDR3 is TGTGCCAGCGGGGGACAGATTCGCACCGGGGAGCTGTTTTTT. The V call is TRBV25-1, the J call TRBJ2-2; 7 nucleotides align to TRBD1. The CDR3 is 14 amino acids. Germline lookup yields CDR1 MGHDK and CDR2 SYGVNS. Trimming at V came to 8 bases and at J to 4 bases, leaving 7 bases not matched to a gene.

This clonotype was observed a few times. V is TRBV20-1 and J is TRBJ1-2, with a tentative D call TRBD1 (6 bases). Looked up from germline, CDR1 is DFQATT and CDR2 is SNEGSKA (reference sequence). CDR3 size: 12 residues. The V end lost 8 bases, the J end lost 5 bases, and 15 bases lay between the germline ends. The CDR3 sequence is CSPKDRIYGYTF. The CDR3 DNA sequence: TGCAGTCCCAAGGACAGAATATATGGCTACACCTTC.